Shown below are 28 T cell receptor beta chains from a single sample sequenced in a study of T cells of healthy individuals. TCRdb reprocessed the 5' RACE reads with MiXCR, giving one entry per CDR3 protein. The data hold 90,000 to 100,000 distinct CDR3 sequences, with about 16% observed a single time. Receptor source: a human donor in good health.

This clonotype is medium-sized within its sample. The chain carries TRBV12-3 or TRBV12-4 and TRBJ2-3; D remains unclear. This CDR3 region has 13 residues. Trimming took 4 bases from V and 2 from J, leaving 7 bases between them. The CDR3 reads CASSSMNTDTQYF. The CDR3 DNA reads as TGTGCCAGCAGTTCAATGAACACAGATACGCAGTATTTT.

This clonotype showed up many times. This rearrangement joins TRBV4-1 to TRBJ2-7, with D uncertain. CDR1 is MGHRA and CDR2 is YSYEKL in the germline V gene. The CDR3 has 14 amino acids. The V gene lost 3 bases and the J gene lost 1 base, with 10 bases spanning the gap. This CDR3 is CASSHAWISYEQYF. The CDR3, as DNA: TGCGCCAGCAGCCACGCCTGGATTTCCTACGAGCAGTACTTC.

This clonotype was seen only a few times. The chain recombines TRBV20-1 with TRBJ2-5, with D uncertain. The V gene lost 4 bases and the J gene lost 1 base, with 7 bases spanning the gap. Germline V CDR1 and CDR2: DFQATT, SNEGSKA (reference sequence). The CDR3 extends over 12 amino acids. The DNA for the CDR3 is TGCAGTGCTACAGAAATCCAAGAGACCCAGTACTTC. It translates to CSATEIQETQYF.

The rearrangement uses TRBV5-7 and TRBJ2-1; D perhaps matches TRBD2 (5 bases). TRBV5-7 counts as an open reading frame of uncertain function. With 4 bases removed from V and 8 bases from J, the gap between germline ends came to 10 bases. CDR3 length: 12 amino acids. The CDR3: CASSLLGYEQFF. The CDR3 DNA sequence: TGTGCCAGCAGCCTACTAGGTTATGAGCAGTTCTTC.

This clonotype has just a few counts. Here the CDR3 reads CASSLSIFSYEQYF. DNA for the CDR3: TGCGCCAGCAGCTTGAGCATATTTAGCTACGAGCAGTACTTC. The chain has TRBV5-1 and TRBJ2-7; D not resolved. V shed 1 base and J shed 3 bases, with 11 bases lying between them. The germline CDR1 and CDR2 sequences are SGHRS and YFSETQ. This CDR3 comprises 14 residues.

In this sample, this clonotype turned up many times. The chain recombines TRBV7-9 with TRBJ2-3, with 10 bases fitting TRBD2. Germline lookup yields CDR1 SEHNR and CDR2 FQNEAQ (reference sequence). The trim removed 4 bases at V and 2 bases at J, leaving 3 bases unmatched. The CDR3 loop spans 15 amino acids. This CDR3 reads CASSSGLADTDTQYF. The CDR3 coding sequence is TGTGCCAGCAGCTCCGGACTAGCGGACACAGATACGCAGTATTTT.

This clonotype showed up many times. The CDR3 region has the DNA TGCGCCAGCAGCCAGACAGGGTTGAACACTGAAGCTTTCTTT. This sequence encodes CASSQTGLNTEAFF. The chain is built from TRBV4-3 and TRBJ1-1; 7 nucleotides align to TRBD1. V lost 3 bases, J lost 0 bases, and 1 base stayed unmatched. From germline, CDR1 is LGHNA and CDR2 YSLEER. This CDR3 has 14 residues.

This clonotype was detected a few times. The chain has TRBV9 and TRBJ2-2; D might be TRBD1 or TRBD2, each matching 5 bases. Between the trimmed V and J ends, which lost 4 bases and 7 bases, there was a span of 20 bases. CDR3 length equals 16 residues. From germline, CDR1 is SGDLS and CDR2 YYNGEE. CDR3 amino acids: CASSPYGDPIYGELFF. Written as DNA, the CDR3 is TGTGCCAGCAGCCCGTATGGGGACCCGATATACGGGGAGCTGTTTTTT.

In its sample, this clonotype was seen many times. The gene calls are TRBV19 and TRBJ1-6; 7 bases match TRBD1. This CDR3 has 15 residues. V was clipped by 3 bases and J by 6 bases; unmatched bases: 5. Germline CDR1 reads LNHDA; CDR2 reads SQIVND (reference sequence). Written as DNA, the CDR3 is TGTGCCAGTAGTATCGGGACAGCAATTAATTCACCCCTCCACTTT. As protein: CASSIGTAINSPLHF.

This clonotype was counted a few times. This may come from a read error, since a much larger clone is one base off. The chain employs TRBV20-1 and TRBJ2-1; weak D call: TRBD2 (6 bases). CDR3 size: 14 residues. The V gene lost 4 bases and the J gene lost 9 bases, with 19 bases spanning the gap. Germline assignment: CDR1 DFQATT and CDR2 SNEGSKA (reference sequence). The CDR3 DNA reads TGCAGTGCTATTCAGTCCCCGGGGGTATGTGAGCAGTTCTTC. Translated, it gives CSAIQSPGVCEQFF.

Only a few counts were recorded for this clonotype. The chain carries TRBV28 and TRBJ2-3; 7 nucleotides agree with TRBD1. CDR1 is MDHEN, CDR2 SYDVKM, per germline. The CDR3 runs 14 residues. The ends lost 5 bases at V and 5 bases at J; junction bases unmatched: 7. CDR3: CASSPPDREDTQYF. CDR3 bases: TGTGCCAGCAGTCCACCCGACAGGGAAGATACGCAGTATTTT. Full variable domain (remainder filled in from reference TRBV28 and TRBJ2-3): DVKVTQSSRYLVKRTGEKVFLECVQDMDHENMFWYRQDPGLGLRLIYFSYDVKMKEKGDIPEGYSVSREKKERFSLILESASTNQTSMYLCASSPPDREDTQYFGPGTRLTVL.

This clonotype was counted many times. The chain links TRBV4-3 to TRBJ1-1; 7 bases line up with TRBD1. Germline V gene data show CDR1 as LGHNA and CDR2 as YSLEER. This CDR3 has 16 amino acids. V shed 1 base and J 2 bases; nucleotides not matched to a gene: 7. The CDR3 nucleotides read TGCGCCAGCAGCCAAGCTCCGGGACAGTATAACACTGAAGCTTTCTTT. Translation gives CASSQAPGQYNTEAFF.

This clonotype has just a few counts. This chain uses TRBV4-1 with TRBJ1-2; 7 bases map to TRBD1. The junction had 4 bases not matched to a gene; V was cut back by 3 bases and J by 3 bases. CDR1 and CDR2 from the germline V gene are MGHRA and YSYEKL. The CDR3 is 14 amino acids. CDR3 in DNA: TGCGCCAGCAGCCAGGCCGGGACAGACTATGGCTACACCTTC. Its protein product is CASSQAGTDYGYTF.

Concerning this clonotype: The missing conserved phenylalanine or tryptophan at the end of this CDR3 makes a read error likely. V gene TRBV20-1 combines with J gene TRBJ2-1; D remains unclear. Trimming left V 6 bases short and J 0 bases short, with 18 bases between. The V gene's germline CDR1 is DFQATT and CDR2 SNEGSKA (reference sequence). The CDR3 loop spans 16 amino acids. CDR3 coding DNA: TGCAGTGCCCCGGAATACTACCGGAGCTCCTACAATGAGCAGTTCTTA. Its translation: CSAPEYYRSSYNEQFL.

This clonotype showed up many times. The V gene is TRBV12-3 or TRBV12-4, the J gene TRBJ2-3, with D perhaps TRBD1 or TRBD2 (5 bases each). The length of the CDR3 is 15 residues. Deletions cut 5 bases from V and 1 base from J, with 13 bases between. In DNA form, the CDR3 reads TGTGCCAGCAGTCGCGTTAGGGGAGGCACAGATACGCAGTATTTT. This codes for CASSRVRGGTDTQYF.

This clonotype was observed a handful of times. The rearrangement links TRBV7-8 to TRBJ1-1, with D perhaps matching TRBD1 (6 bases). CDR3 length: 16 residues. Trimming shortened V by 4 bases and J by 5 bases, and 20 bases separated the two germline ends. Germline CDR1 SGHVS, CDR2 FQNEAQ. CDR3 nucleotide sequence: TGTGCCAGCAGCTCCCCTAACAGGGATAGGTGGACTGAAGCTTTCTTT. Its translation is CASSSPNRDRWTEAFF.

The V call is TRBV20-1, the J call TRBJ2-2; D unresolved. Germline CDR1 and CDR2: DFQATT and SNEGSKA (reference sequence). The CDR3 has 15 amino acids. Trimming removed 0 bases from V and 5 bases from J, with 13 bases in between. Here the CDR3 DNA reads TGCAGTGCTAGAGATCGGCGGAGTCAAACCGGGGAGCTGTTTTTT. As protein: CSARDRRSQTGELFF.

The V gene is TRBV19, the J gene TRBJ1-3; D gene unclear. The V and J ends lost 1 base and 0 bases respectively, with 7 bases between them. This CDR3 contains 15 residues. Germline CDR1 is LNHDA and CDR2 is SQIVND (reference sequence). In DNA form, the CDR3 reads TGTGCCAGTAGTATAGCGAGCTTCTCTGGAAACACCATATATTTT. This codes for CASSIASFSGNTIYF.

CDR3 sequence: CASTDGPSGYTF. CDR3 sequence (DNA): TGTGCCAGTACCGACGGACCCTCAGGCTACACCTTC. The chain employs TRBV7-2 and TRBJ1-2; no firm D call. CDR1 is SGHTA and CDR2 is FQGNSA in the germline V gene. Trimming left V 9 bases short and J 8 bases short, with 16 bases between. The CDR3 runs to 12 residues.

The rearrangement links TRBV28 to TRBJ2-5, with 7 bases matching TRBD1. Germline loops: CDR1 MDHEN, CDR2 SYDVKM. The J segment lost 3 bases and the V segment lost 6 bases, leaving 7 bases of the junction unmatched. The CDR3 covers 14 residues. DNA for the CDR3: TGTGCCAGCAGAGGAGACAGGGACGAAGAGACCCAGTACTTC. It is translated as CASRGDRDEETQYF.

About this clonotype itself: The junction does not match germline at one end; this may be a read error. The chain has TRBV29-1 and TRBJ1-1, with TRBD1 as a possible D gene (6 bases). Germline lookup yields CDR1 SQVTM and CDR2 ANQGSEA. CDR3 size: 12 residues. In nucleotides, the CDR3 is TGCAGCCCCTATCAGGGGAACAATGAAGCTTTCTTT. Amino acid sequence: CSPYQGNNEAFF. The full variable domain, in which reference TRBV29-1 and TRBJ1-1 provide the parts outside the CDR3, is SAVISQKPSRDICQRGTSLTIQCQVDSQVTMMFWYRQQPGQSLTLIATANQGSEATYESGFVIDKFPISRPNLTFSTLTVSNMSPEDSSIYLCSPYQGNNEAFFGQGTRLTVV.

A few counts support this clonotype. This chain connects TRBV12-3 or TRBV12-4 to TRBJ1-5; the D gene is possibly TRBD1 (6 bases). V gave up 2 bases and J gave up 5 bases, with 10 bases separating them. There are 14 residues in the CDR3. The CDR3 region has the DNA TGTGCCAGCAGTTTATCAGGGGCCGATCAGCCCCAGCATTTT. This translates into CASSLSGADQPQHF.

The chain employs TRBV20-1 and TRBJ2-7; maybe TRBD1 (5 bases). Deletions cut 6 bases from V and 2 bases from J, with 11 bases between. Looked up from germline, CDR1 is DFQATT and CDR2 is SNEGSKA (reference sequence). The CDR3 is made up of 12 amino acids. This chain's CDR3 is CSALTGPYEQYF. CDR3 DNA: TGCAGTGCGCTAACAGGTCCCTACGAGCAGTACTTC.

This clonotype was seen at least ten times. The V and J genes are TRBV19 and TRBJ1-2, with D possibly being TRBD1 (5 bases). The CDR3 consists of 13 residues. Trimming took off 5 bases at V and 3 bases at J, with 10 bases between the two ends. CDR1 is LNHDA and CDR2 is SQIVND in the germline V gene (reference sequence). Written as DNA, the CDR3 is TGTGCCAGTAGTGATGGGGCCCACTATGGCTACACCTTC. This encodes CASSDGAHYGYTF.

This clonotype occurred a few times. The chain joins TRBV20-1 to TRBJ2-7; 7 positions agree with TRBD1. After removal of 4 bases from V and 6 bases from J, the junction contained 15 bases not matched to a gene. The CDR3 has 15 residues. Germline V gives CDR1 DFQATT, CDR2 SNEGSKA (reference sequence). The CDR3, as DNA: TGCAGTGCTACCGAATACAGGGGAGTGGGGAGCGAGCAGTACTTC. Amino acid sequence: CSATEYRGVGSEQYF.

This clonotype was detected a few times. The chain joins TRBV20-1 to TRBJ2-5; unclear D gene. The germline V gene has CDR1 DFQATT and CDR2 SNEGSKA (reference sequence). The CDR3 spans 12 residues. V gave up 7 bases and J gave up 2 bases, with 11 bases separating them. In nucleotides, the CDR3 is TGCAGTGTTCGGACCCTTCAAGAGACCCAGTACTTC. It codes for CSVRTLQETQYF.

This clonotype occurred a few times. The rearrangement uses TRBV27 and TRBJ1-2; possibly TRBD1 for D (5 bases). V lost 4 bases and J lost 5, with 17 bases in between. Germline V lookup: CDR1 MNHEY, CDR2 SMNVEV (reference sequence). The CDR3 length is 15 residues. For the CDR3, the DNA is TGTGCCAGCAGTTCCCAGGACGGGGGGGGATATGGCTACACCTTC. It encodes CASSSQDGGGYGYTF.

V usage is TRBV28 and J usage is TRBJ1-1; D remains unclear. CDR1 and CDR2 from the germline V gene are MDHEN and SYDVKM. CDR3 size: 15 residues. Between the trimmed V and J ends, which lost 5 bases and 0 bases, there was a span of 13 bases. In DNA, the CDR3 is TGTGCCAGCAGTGGGGTAGTGCGACTGAACACTGAAGCTTTCTTT. Its protein is CASSGVVRLNTEAFF.